These 20 T cell receptor beta chains came from one sample sequenced in a study of radiation and T cells in renal cell carcinoma. Time point given: baseline pretreatment blood. Indicated treatment: 15 Gy SBRT to primary tumor, nephrectomy 4 weeks later. Measured with immunoSEQ multiplex PCR; TCRdb has only the in-frame clones, and not every one. This table holds 140,000 to 150,000 clones, roughly nine tenths found once. The sequences come from blood, collected from a patient whose treatment included radiotherapy and nephrectomy. These receptors came from a woman in her 70s with renal cell carcinoma.

V usage is TRBV30 and J usage is TRBJ2-5; 8 nucleotides agree with TRBD2. Looked up from germline, CDR1 is GTSNPN and CDR2 is SVGIG (reference sequence). This CDR3 is 13 amino acids long. Trimming removed 2 bases from V and 6 bases from J; junction bases left unmatched: 5. This CDR3 reads CAWSLVAGKTQYF. For the CDR3, the DNA is TGTGCCTGGAGTTTGGTAGCGGGGAAGACCCAGTACTTC.

The CDR3, as DNA: TGCGCCAGCAGAGCAGGGGGCCAGGAGACCCAGTACTTC. This codes for CASRAGGQETQYF. The gene calls are TRBV5-1 and TRBJ2-5; 8 positions match TRBD1. The CDR3 is 13 residues long. V shed 5 bases, J shed 5 bases, and the junction held 5 bases outside the gene matches. In germline, CDR1 is SGHRS, CDR2 YFSETQ.

The chain recombines TRBV9 with TRBJ2-5; TRBD2 agrees at 9 bases. J lost 4 bases, V lost 1 base, and 5 bases had no gene match. The CDR3 loop spans 15 amino acids. Germline CDR1 SGDLS, CDR2 YYNGEE. CDR3 amino acids: CASSVQGLAIETQYF. The CDR3 nucleotides are TGTGCCAGCAGCGTACAGGGACTAGCAATAGAGACCCAGTACTTC.

The CDR3 region is CASSGIGANVLTF. The CDR3 DNA follows: TGTGCCAGCAGCGGAATCGGGGCCAACGTCCTGACTTTC. J is TRBJ2-6 and V is TRBV9; D is uncertain. V was clipped by 3 bases and J by 4 bases, with 5 bases between them. The CDR3 consists of 13 residues. CDR1 is SGDLS, CDR2 YYNGEE, per germline.

The rearrangement links TRBV6-5 to TRBJ1-1; 8 bases are shared with TRBD1. CDR1 MNHEY and CDR2 SVGAGI come from the germline V gene. V shed 6 bases and J 8 bases; nucleotides not matched to a gene: 8. The CDR3 runs 13 residues. CDR3 in DNA: TGTGCCAGCAGCGAACCAGGGGGCTTCGAAGCTTTCTTT. The encoded protein is CASSEPGGFEAFF.

The chain links TRBV4-2 to TRBJ2-2; D remains ambiguous. The CDR3 runs to 13 residues. The V end lost 4 bases, the J end lost 3 bases, and 6 bases lay between the germline ends. The germline V gene encodes CDR1 LGHNA and CDR2 YNFKEQ. Here the CDR3 DNA reads TGTGCCAGCAGCCCCCACGACACCGGGGAGCTGTTTTTT. Protein: CASSPHDTGELFF.

The rearrangement links TRBV4-1 to TRBJ1-4; TRBD1 is a possible D gene (5 bases). Germline CDR1 MGHRA, CDR2 YSYEKL. CDR3 length: 17 residues. Trimming stripped 1 base from V and 2 bases from J, with 14 bases between. The CDR3 sequence: CASSQVSRGGTNEKLFF. In DNA form, the CDR3 reads TGCGCCAGCAGCCAAGTATCCCGTGGGGGGACTAATGAAAAACTGTTTTTT.

The V gene is TRBV5-4, the J gene TRBJ2-5, with unresolved D. This CDR3 region has 13 residues. The V end lost 4 bases, the J end lost 4 bases, and 11 bases lay between the germline ends. From germline, CDR1 is SGHNT and CDR2 YYREEE (reference sequence). The CDR3 sequence: CASSLSGVETQYF. CDR3 bases: TGTGCCAGCAGCCTCTCAGGAGTAGAGACCCAGTACTTC.

This sequence joins TRBV7-9 and TRBJ1-4; D uncertain. The CDR3 spans 12 residues. V gave up 3 bases and J gave up 8 bases, with 7 bases separating them. The V gene's germline CDR1 is SEHNR and CDR2 FQNEAQ (reference sequence). CDR3 in amino acids: CASSLTGEKLFF. The CDR3 DNA reads TGTGCCAGCAGCTTGACGGGGGAAAAACTGTTTTTT.

The chain carries TRBV19 and TRBJ1-3, with 9 bases aligning to TRBD1. The germline V gene encodes CDR1 LNHDA and CDR2 SQIVND (reference sequence). V lost 4 bases, J lost 2 bases, and 12 bases stayed unmatched. The CDR3 has 18 amino acids. CDR3 sequence (DNA): TGTGCCAGTAGTACCTCGGGACAGGGACGAAGAACTGGAAACACCATATATTTT. Encoded protein: CASSTSGQGRRTGNTIYF.

The chain is built from TRBV4-3 and TRBJ2-1, with unresolved D. The V gene's germline CDR1 is LGHNA and CDR2 YSLEER. The CDR3 sequence is 14 residues long. V lost 4 bases, J lost 7 bases, and 14 bases lay in between. The CDR3 DNA reads TGCGCCAGCAGCCCCGGACGGAACGCGAATGAGCAGTTCTTC. Its protein product is CASSPGRNANEQFF.

The chain employs TRBV21-1 and TRBJ2-3. TRBV21-1 represents a pseudogene. CDR3 length equals 12 residues. The CDR3 spells CASSVMGDTQYF. CDR3 DNA: TGTGCCAGCAGCGTAATGGGGGATACGCAGTATTTT.

This clone has just a few counts. The CDR3 nucleotides are TGTGCCAGCAGAGAAAACAGGGGGCGCGTTCAGCCCCAGCATTTT. Protein product: CASRENRGRVQPQHF. V usage is TRBV6-1 and J usage is TRBJ1-5; TRBD1 agrees at 9 bases. CDR3 length: 15 amino acids. Germline values: CDR1 MNHNS, CDR2 SASEGT. The V segment lost 6 bases and the J segment 6 bases; nucleotides outside the gene matches: 9.

This chain links TRBV5-1 with TRBJ1-1, with D perhaps TRBD1 (6 bases). Germline CDR1 reads SGHRS; CDR2 reads YFSETQ. This CDR3 has 16 residues. Trimming cost V 0 bases and J 2 bases, with 14 bases left between them. The CDR3 sequence: CASSLVGGTPNTEAFF. CDR3 nucleotide sequence: TGCGCCAGCAGCTTGGTAGGGGGGACGCCCAACACTGAAGCTTTCTTT.

CDR3 nucleotides: TGTGCCAGCAGCCGGGGCGTTGAAGAGACCCAGTACTTC. Protein: CASSRGVEETQYF. V is TRBV6-1 and J is TRBJ2-5; possibly TRBD1 or TRBD2 for D (5 bases each). The V gene's germline CDR1 is MNHNS and CDR2 SASEGT. V was trimmed by 6 bases and J by 3 bases, leaving 11 bases between them. The CDR3 sequence is 13 residues long.

This clone was counted only a few times. The J gene is TRBJ2-7, the V gene TRBV29-1; D remains ambiguous. V was shortened by 3 bases and J by 0 bases, with 9 bases between the two germline ends. The CDR3 has 13 amino acids. Germline loops: CDR1 SQVTM, CDR2 ANQGSEA. CDR3 bases: TGCAGCGTTGAGGACGCACTCTCCTACGAGCAGTACTTC. It yields the protein CSVEDALSYEQYF.

This chain connects TRBV6-5 to TRBJ2-1; TRBD1 matches 11 bases. The CDR3 is 16 residues long. The germline V gene has CDR1 MNHEY and CDR2 SVGAGI. The trim removed 2 bases at V and 4 bases at J, leaving 4 bases unmatched. The CDR3 bases are TGTGCCAGCAGTTACACAGGGACAGGGGGTTACAATGAGCAGTTCTTC. This gives the protein CASSYTGTGGYNEQFF.

The gene calls are TRBV4-1 and TRBJ1-2, with a tentative D call TRBD1 (5 bases). The V and J ends lost 4 bases and 8 bases respectively, with 23 bases between them. The CDR3 is made up of 16 amino acids. Germline assignment: CDR1 MGHRA and CDR2 YSYEKL. CDR3 coding DNA: TGCGCCAGCAGCCTTTCTAGCGGGGACTCCTTGGGGGGCTACACCTTC. This sequence encodes CASSLSSGDSLGGYTF.

Here the CDR3 reads CASSLAGGRNTGELFF. For the CDR3, the DNA is TGTGCCAGCAGCTTAGCGGGGGGCCGAAACACCGGGGAGCTGTTTTTT. The rearrangement joins TRBV5-4 to TRBJ2-2; the match to TRBD2 covers 9 bases. V lost 2 bases to trimming and J lost 2 bases; unmatched junction nucleotides: 4. The germline gives CDR1 SGHNT, CDR2 YYREEE (reference sequence). The CDR3 has 16 amino acids.

This clone was detected only once. The gene calls are TRBV7-9 and TRBJ2-7; D possibly corresponds to TRBD2 (6 bases). V was pared by 4 bases and J by 2 bases, with 18 bases between. CDR1 and CDR2 from the germline V gene are SEHNR and FQNEAQ (reference sequence). This CDR3 region has 16 residues. The CDR3 sequence: CASSWRAWGGAYEQYF. CDR3 coding DNA: TGTGCCAGCAGCTGGAGGGCGTGGGGCGGAGCCTACGAGCAGTACTTC.